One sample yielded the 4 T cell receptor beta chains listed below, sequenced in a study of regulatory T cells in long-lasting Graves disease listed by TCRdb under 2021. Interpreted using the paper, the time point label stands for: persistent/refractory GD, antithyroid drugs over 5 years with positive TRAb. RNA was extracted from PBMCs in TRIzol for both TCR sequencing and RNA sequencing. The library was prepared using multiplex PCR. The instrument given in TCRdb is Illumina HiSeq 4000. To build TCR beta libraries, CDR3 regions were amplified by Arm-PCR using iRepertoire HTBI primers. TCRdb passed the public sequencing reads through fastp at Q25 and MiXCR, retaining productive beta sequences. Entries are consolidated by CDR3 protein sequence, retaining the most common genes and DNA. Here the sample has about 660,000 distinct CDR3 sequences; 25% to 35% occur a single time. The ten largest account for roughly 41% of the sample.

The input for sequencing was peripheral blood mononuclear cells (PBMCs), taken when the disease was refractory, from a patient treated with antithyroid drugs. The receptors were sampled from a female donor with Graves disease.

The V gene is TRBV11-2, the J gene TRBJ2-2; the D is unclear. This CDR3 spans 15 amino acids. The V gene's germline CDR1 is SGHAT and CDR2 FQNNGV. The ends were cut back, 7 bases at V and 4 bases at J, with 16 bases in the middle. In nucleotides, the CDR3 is TGTGCCAGCACTCTGTCGCTAGTAAGCACCGGGGAGCTGTTTTTT. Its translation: CASTLSLVSTGELFF.

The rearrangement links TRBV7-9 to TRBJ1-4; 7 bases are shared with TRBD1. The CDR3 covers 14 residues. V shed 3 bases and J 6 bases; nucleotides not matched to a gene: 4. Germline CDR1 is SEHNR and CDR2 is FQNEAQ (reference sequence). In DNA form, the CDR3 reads TGTGCCAGCAGCTTTACAGGGACAGATGAAAAACTGTTTTTT. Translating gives CASSFTGTDEKLFF.

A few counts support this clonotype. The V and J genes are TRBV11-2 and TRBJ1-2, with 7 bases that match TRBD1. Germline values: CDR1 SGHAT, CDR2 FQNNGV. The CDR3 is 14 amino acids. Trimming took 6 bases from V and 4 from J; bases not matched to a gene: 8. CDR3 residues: CASRTIRDSYGYTF. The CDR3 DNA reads TGTGCCAGCAGGACCATCCGGGACAGCTATGGCTACACCTTC.

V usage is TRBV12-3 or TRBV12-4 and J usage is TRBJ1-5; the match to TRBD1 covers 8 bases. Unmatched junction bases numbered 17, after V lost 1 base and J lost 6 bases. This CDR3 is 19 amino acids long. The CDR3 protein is CASSLVGSGTGSRGQPQHF. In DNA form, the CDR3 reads TGTGCCAGCAGTTTAGTCGGGAGTGGGACAGGTTCACGCGGTCAGCCCCAGCATTTT.